A single sample gave rise to the 27 T cell receptor beta chains below, sequenced in a study of T cells in Graves' hyperthyroidism and ophthalmopathy. TCR beta CDR3 regions were amplified from RNA. The TCR CDR3 first-round RT-PCR relied on the HTBI primer set. In TCRdb, the multiplex PCR reads were re-called with MiXCR into one record per CDR3 protein. In the table there are some 360,000 distinct CDR3 sequences, approximately 15% of which are singletons. Sequencing used blood. The receptor set was obtained from a woman aged 55-70 years with Graves' hyperthyroidism.

This clonotype occurred a few times. This sequence joins TRBV15 and TRBJ2-7; tentatively, D is TRBD1 (8 bases). The V gene's germline CDR1 is LNHNV and CDR2 YYDKDF (reference sequence). The V gene lost 1 base and the J gene lost 0 bases, with 13 bases spanning the gap. This CDR3 has 16 amino acids. CDR3 nucleotides: TGTGCCACCAGCAGAGGGACAGGGAGGGACTCCTACGAGCAGTACTTC. Residues: CATSRGTGRDSYEQYF.

J is TRBJ2-7 and V is TRBV12-3 or TRBV12-4; D ambiguous. The CDR3 consists of 13 residues. The germline V and J ends were trimmed by 4 bases and 7 bases, with 14 bases remaining between them. The CDR3 here is CASSSPRLREQYF. The DNA of the CDR3 is TGTGCCAGCAGTTCGCCACGGCTTCGGGAGCAGTACTTC.

This clonotype showed up many times. The chain couples TRBV6-1 to TRBJ2-1; no reliable D call. The CDR3 consists of 15 residues. Deletions cut 6 bases from V and 1 base from J, with 13 bases between. Germline V gene lookup returns CDR1 MNHNS and CDR2 SASEGT. As DNA, the CDR3 is TGTGCCAGCAGGAAGACAACGACGTCCTACAATGAGCAGTTCTTC. Residues: CASRKTTTSYNEQFF.

This clonotype was recorded at least ten times. The rearrangement uses TRBV2 and TRBJ2-7; 7 bases fit TRBD2. Trimming cost V 3 bases and J 5 bases; bases outside gene matches: 7. The CDR3 is 14 residues long. Germline V lookup: CDR1 SNHLY, CDR2 FYNNEI. CDR3 sequence: CASSDAGVIHEQYF. Written as DNA, the CDR3 is TGTGCCAGCAGTGACGCGGGAGTGATACACGAGCAGTACTTC.

CDR3 amino acids: CASSLGVAPTDTQYF. In DNA, the CDR3 is TGTGCCAGCAGCTTAGGAGTCGCCCCCACAGATACGCAGTATTTT. The chain carries TRBV7-9 and TRBJ2-3; D unclear. The germline V gene encodes CDR1 SEHNR and CDR2 FQNEAQ (reference sequence). This CDR3 comprises 15 residues. Deletions cut 1 base from V and 2 bases from J, with 10 bases between.

The sample holds a few counts of this clonotype. CDR3 sequence reads: CASSLDITSGRVYEQYF. The CDR3 coding sequence is TGTGCCAGCAGCTTGGATATTACTAGCGGGAGGGTCTACGAGCAGTACTTC. The J gene is TRBJ2-7, the V gene TRBV5-5; 13 positions agree with TRBD2. This CDR3 has 17 residues. J gave up 3 bases and V 0 bases, and 6 bases lay outside the gene matches. The germline V gene has CDR1 SGHKS and CDR2 YYEKEE (reference sequence).

The genes are TRBV20-1 and TRBJ1-6; D is unresolved. Germline loops: CDR1 DFQATT, CDR2 SNEGSKA (reference sequence). The V and J ends lost 1 base and 9 bases respectively, with 10 bases between them. This CDR3 is 13 amino acids long. In DNA, the CDR3 is TGCAGTGCTAGAGCGCGCGGGTCTTCACCCCTCCACTTT. It yields the protein CSARARGSSPLHF.

Only a few counts were recorded for this clonotype. The genes are TRBV9 and TRBJ2-2, with 7 bases that match TRBD2. This CDR3 comprises 18 residues. V shed 0 bases and J 6 bases; nucleotides not matched to a gene: 14. Germline loops: CDR1 SGDLS, CDR2 YYNGEE. The CDR3 sequence: CASSVEISGGIWAGELFF. CDR3 DNA: TGTGCCAGCAGCGTAGAGATATCGGGGGGTATCTGGGCCGGGGAGCTGTTTTTT. The full variable domain, with the rest looked up from reference TRBV9 and TRBJ2-2, is DSGVTQTPKHLITATGQRVTLRCSPRSGDLSVYWYQQSLDQGLQFLIQYYNGEERAKGNILERFSAQQFPDLHSELNLSSLELGDSALYFCASSVEISGGIWAGELFFGEGSRLTVL.

This clonotype was seen repeatedly, ten times or more. The rearrangement uses TRBV5-1 and TRBJ2-3; D gene uncertain. With 0 bases removed from V and 0 bases from J, the gap between germline ends came to 8 bases. The CDR3 consists of 15 residues. Germline assignment: CDR1 SGHRS and CDR2 YFSETQ. The CDR3 is CASSLVLSSTDTQYF. CDR3 nucleotide sequence: TGCGCCAGCAGCTTGGTGCTGAGTAGCACAGATACGCAGTATTTT.

At least ten counts were recorded for this clonotype. The chain has TRBV18 and TRBJ2-7; the match to TRBD1 covers 10 bases. Losses at the gene ends were 3 bases for V and 6 bases for J; bases not matched to a gene: 5. CDR3 size: 14 residues. The germline V gene encodes CDR1 KGHSH and CDR2 LQKENI. The CDR3 loop reads CASSPRDRGSEQYF. The CDR3, as DNA: TGTGCCAGCTCACCTCGGGACAGGGGAAGCGAGCAGTACTTC.

CDR3 sequence reads: CASTKREGYYNEQFF. CDR3 DNA: TGTGCCAGTACTAAGCGGGAGGGCTACTACAATGAGCAGTTCTTC. The V gene is TRBV19, the J gene TRBJ2-1, with 10 positions matching TRBD2. The CDR3 extends over 15 amino acids. Germline V gives CDR1 LNHDA, CDR2 SQIVND (reference sequence). V lost 7 bases, J lost 3 bases, and 6 bases stayed unmatched. The complete variable domain, with remaining parts taken from reference TRBV19 and TRBJ2-1, reads DGGITQSPKYLFRKEGQNVTLSCEQNLNHDAMYWYRQDPGQGLRLIYYSQIVNDFQKGDIAEGYSVSREKKESFPLTVTSAQKNPTAFYLCASTKREGYYNEQFFGPGTRLTVL.

Many counts were recorded for this clonotype. The chain couples TRBV11-3 to TRBJ2-1; no firm D call. Germline CDR1 SGHNT, CDR2 YENEEA. The CDR3 consists of 15 residues. Deletions cut 3 bases from V and 7 bases from J, with 16 bases between. The CDR3 reads CASSLRAPSPNEQFF. The CDR3 region has the DNA TGTGCCAGCAGCTTGCGAGCCCCTAGTCCAAATGAGCAGTTCTTC. Based on the CDR3 plus reference TRBV11-3 and TRBJ2-1, the full variable domain is EAGVVQSPRYKIIEKKQPVAFWCNPISGHNTLYWYLQNLGQGPELLIRYENEEAVDDSQLPKDRFSAERLKGVDSTLKIQPAELGDSAVYLCASSLRAPSPNEQFFGPGTRLTVL.

The rearrangement uses TRBV9 and TRBJ2-6, with D perhaps TRBD1 or TRBD2 (5 bases each). The CDR3 extends over 17 amino acids. Germline V gene lookup returns CDR1 SGDLS and CDR2 YYNGEE. The V end was cut by 4 bases, the J end by 1 base, with 15 bases between. The CDR3 DNA reads as TGTGCCAGCAGCCCCGGACTCAGGACATCTGGGGCCAACGTCCTGACTTTC. It encodes CASSPGLRTSGANVLTF.

In its sample, this clonotype was seen many times. V gene TRBV12-5 combines with J gene TRBJ2-1; D gene uncertain. V was cut by 7 bases and J by 4 bases, with 17 bases left in between. The CDR3 length is 15 residues. CDR1 LGHNT and CDR2 FRNRAP come from the germline V gene. CDR3 loop: CASVSSEIYYNEQFF. CDR3 coding DNA: TGTGCTAGTGTTTCCTCGGAGATATATTACAATGAGCAGTTCTTC.

In its sample, this clonotype was seen many times. The genes are TRBV5-1 and TRBJ1-1; 8 bases match TRBD1. The V and J ends lost 4 bases and 7 bases, in that order; junction bases with no gene match: 9. This CDR3 contains 14 residues. Germline-derived CDR1 and CDR2 are SGHRS and YFSETQ. CDR3 sequence: CASSTRTGKGEAFF. For the CDR3, the DNA is TGCGCCAGCAGCACAAGGACAGGGAAGGGTGAAGCTTTCTTT.

This clonotype was observed a handful of times. The chain links TRBV7-9 to TRBJ2-2, with TRBD1 matching over 8 bases. The V gene's germline CDR1 is SEHNR and CDR2 FQNEAQ (reference sequence). The CDR3 length is 13 residues. V trimming: 5 bases; J trimming: 6 bases; junction bases outside the gene matches: 2. Here the CDR3 reads CASSPGGSGELFF. As DNA, the CDR3 is TGTGCCAGCAGCCCAGGGGGCTCCGGGGAGCTGTTTTTT.

This clonotype was observed at least ten times. The chain has TRBV9 and TRBJ2-7; TRBD1 or TRBD2 may be the D gene (6 bases each). The CDR3 covers 14 residues. CDR1 is SGDLS and CDR2 is YYNGEE in the germline V gene. Trimming left V 5 bases short and J 6 bases short, with 18 bases between. The CDR3: CASSGQGGGGEQYF. DNA of the CDR3: TGTGCCAGCAGTGGACAAGGGGGAGGTGGCGAGCAGTACTTC.

V is TRBV4-1 and J is TRBJ2-2, with 10 bases that match TRBD1. CDR1 MGHRA and CDR2 YSYEKL come from the germline V gene. CDR3 length: 14 amino acids. V gave up 3 bases and J gave up 7 bases; unmatched junction bases: 2. The CDR3 reads CASSQGQGIGELFF. CDR3 in DNA: TGCGCCAGCAGCCAGGGACAGGGGATCGGGGAGCTGTTTTTT.

The gene calls are TRBV7-2 and TRBJ2-1; 8 bases fit TRBD2. Germline loops: CDR1 SGHTA, CDR2 FQGNSA. Trimming cost V 5 bases and J 9 bases; bases outside gene matches: 12. There are 15 residues in the CDR3. CDR3 amino acids: CASSHHQRSGSEQFF. The CDR3 DNA follows: TGTGCCAGCAGCCATCATCAAAGGAGCGGGAGTGAGCAGTTCTTC. The full variable domain, its missing parts supplied by reference TRBV7-2 and TRBJ2-1, is GAGVSQSPSNKVTEKGKDVELRCDPISGHTALYWYRQSLGQGLEFLIYFQGNSAPDKSGLPSDRFSAERTGGSVSTLTIQRTQQEDSAVYLCASSHHQRSGSEQFFGPGTRLTVL.

V gene TRBV18 combines with J gene TRBJ1-1; 8 bases fit TRBD1. Germline V lookup: CDR1 KGHSH, CDR2 LQKENI. The ends lost 6 bases at V and 0 bases at J; junction bases unmatched: 9. The CDR3 totals 16 residues. Here the CDR3 DNA reads TGTGCCAGCTCCCGGACAGGGAGGGGGATGAACACTGAAGCTTTCTTT. Translating it yields CASSRTGRGMNTEAFF. The complete variable domain, with remaining parts taken from reference TRBV18 and TRBJ1-1, reads NAGVMQNPRHLVRRRGQEARLRCSPMKGHSHVYWYRQLPEEGLKFMVYLQKENIIDESGMPKERFSAEFPKEGPSILRIQQVVRGDSAAYFCASSRTGRGMNTEAFFGQGTRLTVV.

This clonotype was recorded at least ten times. This chain joins TRBV28 and TRBJ1-2; D not certain. Germline V lookup: CDR1 MDHEN, CDR2 SYDVKM. Trimming cost V 6 bases and J 2 bases, with 16 bases left between them. The CDR3 sequence is 15 residues long. CDR3 DNA sequence: TGTGCCAGCAGCGACGGCGTGAGATCAAACTATGGCTACACCTTC. Residues: CASSDGVRSNYGYTF.

In this sample, this clonotype turned up many times. The gene calls are TRBV6-5 and TRBJ2-3; possibly TRBD2 for D (5 bases). The CDR3 runs 15 residues. Germline V gene sequence: CDR1 MNHEY, CDR2 SVGAGI. V lost 2 bases and J 2 bases, leaving 11 bases between the germline ends. CDR3 region: CASSYTGRDTDTQYF. As DNA, the CDR3 is TGTGCCAGCAGTTACACCGGACGGGACACAGATACGCAGTATTTT.

This clonotype was observed a handful of times. The chain couples TRBV7-2 to TRBJ1-4; 11 nucleotides align to TRBD1. Germline CDR1 reads SGHTA; CDR2 reads FQGNSA. The length of the CDR3 is 17 residues. Unmatched junction bases numbered 8, after V lost 3 bases and J lost 5 bases. The CDR3 is CASSFAGTGGSNEKLFF. CDR3 coding DNA: TGTGCCAGCAGCTTTGCCGGGACAGGGGGTTCCAATGAAAAACTGTTTTTT.

This clonotype appeared many times. The chain couples TRBV29-1 to TRBJ2-7, with 9 bases lining up with TRBD1. V was clipped by 7 bases and J by 5 bases; unmatched bases: 12. The CDR3 runs to 14 residues. Germline-derived CDR1 and CDR2 are SQVTM and ANQGSEA. CDR3 protein: CSALAWTGEDEQYF. In DNA, the CDR3 is TGCAGCGCCCTGGCTTGGACAGGGGAAGACGAGCAGTACTTC.

This clonotype was seen ten or more times. The CDR3 DNA sequence: TGTGCCAGCAGCCCAGGGGGGGAAAGCACTGAAGCTTTCTTT. Amino acids: CASSPGGESTEAFF. This sequence joins TRBV11-3 and TRBJ1-1; 7 bases agree with TRBD1. The CDR3 has 14 residues. The V and J ends lost 5 bases and 4 bases, in that order; junction bases with no gene match: 7. Germline V gene lookup returns CDR1 SGHNT and CDR2 YENEEA.

Remarks on this clonotype: A clone one base away is much larger, so this may be a read error. The conserved phenylalanine or tryptophan is not found at the CDR3 terminus, so this likely reflects a read error. The chain combines TRBV3-1 with TRBJ2-2; D gene ambiguous. V was trimmed by 1 base and J by 0 bases, leaving 3 bases between them. The CDR3 length is 14 residues. Germline V CDR1 and CDR2: LGHDT, YNNKEL (reference sequence). The CDR3 here is CASSQVTNTGELFL. The CDR3 nucleotides are TGTGCCAGCAGCCAAGTCACGAACACCGGGGAGCTGTTTCTT.

This clonotype was seen repeatedly, ten times or more. The rearrangement uses TRBV27 and TRBJ2-7; 8 bases align to TRBD2. This CDR3 is built from 14 residues. After removal of 5 bases from V and 1 base from J, the junction contained 4 bases not matched to a gene. From germline, CDR1 is MNHEY and CDR2 SMNVEV (reference sequence). CDR3 protein: CASSGLAGSYEQYF. In DNA form, the CDR3 reads TGTGCCAGCAGTGGACTAGCAGGGTCCTACGAGCAGTACTTC.